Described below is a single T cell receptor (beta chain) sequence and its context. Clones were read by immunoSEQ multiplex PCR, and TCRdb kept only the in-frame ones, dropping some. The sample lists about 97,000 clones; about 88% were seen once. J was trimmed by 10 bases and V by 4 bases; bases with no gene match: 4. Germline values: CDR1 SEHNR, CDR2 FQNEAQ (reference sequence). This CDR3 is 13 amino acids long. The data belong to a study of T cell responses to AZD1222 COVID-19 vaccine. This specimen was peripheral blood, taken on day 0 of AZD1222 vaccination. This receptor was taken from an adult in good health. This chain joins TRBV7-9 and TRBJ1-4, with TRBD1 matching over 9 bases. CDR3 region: CASSSETGGKLFF. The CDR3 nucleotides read TGTGCCAGCAGCTCCGAGACAGGGGGAAAACTGTTTTTT.